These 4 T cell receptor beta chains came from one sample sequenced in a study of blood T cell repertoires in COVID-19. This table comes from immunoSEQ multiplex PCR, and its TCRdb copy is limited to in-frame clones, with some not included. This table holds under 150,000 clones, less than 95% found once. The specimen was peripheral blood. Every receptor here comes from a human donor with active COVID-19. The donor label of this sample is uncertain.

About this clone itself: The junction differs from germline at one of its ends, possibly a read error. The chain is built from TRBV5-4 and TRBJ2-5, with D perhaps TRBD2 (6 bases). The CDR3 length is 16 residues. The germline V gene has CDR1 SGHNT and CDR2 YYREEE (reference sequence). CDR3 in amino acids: CASSFGGDSYGEAQYF. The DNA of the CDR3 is TGTGCCAGCAGCTTTGGAGGGGACTCGTATGGAGAGGCCCAGTACTTC.

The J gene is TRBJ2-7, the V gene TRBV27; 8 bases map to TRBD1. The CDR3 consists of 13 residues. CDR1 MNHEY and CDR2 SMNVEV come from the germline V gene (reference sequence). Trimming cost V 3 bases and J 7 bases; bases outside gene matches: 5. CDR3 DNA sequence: TGTGCCAGCAGTTTTCAGGGGGCGGGTGAGCAGTACTTC. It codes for CASSFQGAGEQYF.

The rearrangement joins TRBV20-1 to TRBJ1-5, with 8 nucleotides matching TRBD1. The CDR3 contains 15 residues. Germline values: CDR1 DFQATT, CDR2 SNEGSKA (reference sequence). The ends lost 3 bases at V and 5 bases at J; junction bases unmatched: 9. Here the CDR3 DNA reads TGCAGTGCTAGTAGCGGCAGGGGGCAGGATCAGCCCCAGCATTTT. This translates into CSASSGRGQDQPQHF.

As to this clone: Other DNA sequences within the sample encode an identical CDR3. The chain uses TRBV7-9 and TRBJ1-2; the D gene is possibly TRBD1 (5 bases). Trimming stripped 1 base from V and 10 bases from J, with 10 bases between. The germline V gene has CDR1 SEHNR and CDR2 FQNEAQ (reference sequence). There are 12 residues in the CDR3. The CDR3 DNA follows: TGTGCCAGCAGCTTAGTGCTAGGGGACTACACCTTC. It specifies CASSLVLGDYTF.